This passage covers 9 T cell receptor beta chains from one sample sequenced in a study of molecular identifiers for immune sequencing clone quantification. TCRdb used MiXCR to reprocess the PCR reads, holding one entry per CDR3 protein. Of 600,000 to 650,000 distinct CDR3 sequences listed, approximately 20% were seen once; the top ten hold under 0.95%. Sequencing was performed on naive CD8+ T cells from blood, with Jurkat cell RNA spiked in. As to subset: FACS-sorted CD8+CD4-CCR7+CD45RA+ naive T cells. The receptors here all came from a human donor in good health. Some libraries in this study had Jurkat cell RNA spiked in.

This clonotype came up a few times. A much larger clone lies a single base off, so this may be a read error. The CDR3 protein is CASSPRAGEQYF. CDR3 coding DNA: TGTGCCAGCAGTCCGCGGGCTGGCGAGCAGTACTTC. The J gene is TRBJ2-7, the V gene TRBV6-2 or TRBV6-3; D possibly corresponds to TRBD2 (5 bases). V lost 5 bases, J lost 6 bases, and 11 bases lay in between. The CDR3 loop spans 12 amino acids. Per the germline V gene, CDR1 is MNHEY and CDR2 is SVGEGT.

Concerning this clonotype itself: It may be a read error: a sequence one base away is much more abundant. The final CDR3 position lacks the conserved phenylalanine or tryptophan, pointing to a likely read error. It is unclear where the CDR3 begins or ends on the DNA, so no DNA is shown, and the CDR3 is as TCRdb lists it. The chain's CDR3 is CASLGLPSSTDTQYL. The chain employs TRBV21-1 and TRBJ2-3; the table's D call TRBD2 went unverified against the DNA. TRBV21-1 is noted as a pseudogene. From its first to its last residue, the CDR3 has 15 amino acids.

As regards this clonotype: This could be a read error, since a much larger clone is one nucleotide away. The chain has TRBV10-2 and TRBJ1-2; D call uncertain. Trimming took off 6 bases at V and 3 bases at J, with 14 bases between the two ends. This CDR3 spans 14 amino acids. Germline loops: CDR1 WSHSY, CDR2 SAAADI. The CDR3 sequence is CASSDKQTYYGYTF. CDR3 nucleotides: TGCGCCAGCAGCGACAAACAGACGTACTATGGCTACACCTTC.

This clonotype occurred many times. The V and J genes are TRBV12-3 or TRBV12-4 and TRBJ1-6; the match to TRBD1 covers 8 bases. The V and J ends lost 3 bases and 10 bases, in that order; junction bases with no gene match: 8. CDR3 length: 15 amino acids. The chain's CDR3 is CASSFGTGGRSPLHF. Here the CDR3 DNA reads TGTGCCAGCAGTTTCGGGACAGGAGGCCGCTCACCCCTCCACTTT.

For this clonotype: This may be a read error: a much more frequent sequence differs by one nucleotide. The chain uses TRBV4-3 and TRBJ2-3, with D possibly being TRBD1 (5 bases). Germline V gene lookup returns CDR1 LGHNA and CDR2 YSLEER. With 5 bases removed from V and 2 bases from J, the gap between germline ends came to 26 bases. This CDR3 has 19 residues. The CDR3 loop is CASSEGVPSGLAITDTQYF. The CDR3 DNA reads as TGCGCCAGCAGCGAAGGGGTACCTAGTGGCCTGGCTATCACAGATACGCAGTATTTT.

This clonotype showed up just a few times. V usage is TRBV20-1 and J usage is TRBJ2-1; D is unclear. V gave up 3 bases and J gave up 4 bases, with 13 bases separating them. The CDR3 sequence is 14 residues long. Germline CDR1 DFQATT, CDR2 SNEGSKA (reference sequence). In nucleotides, the CDR3 is TGCAGTGCTAGGGAACAGTGGGGATACAATGAGCAGTTCTTC. Encoded protein: CSAREQWGYNEQFF.

This clonotype showed up many times. The chain combines TRBV27 with TRBJ1-1, with D unclear. V lost 5 bases and J lost 4, with 11 bases in between. This CDR3 spans 13 amino acids. Germline CDR1 and CDR2: MNHEY and SMNVEV (reference sequence). The CDR3 DNA follows: TGTGCCAGCAGTCCCCAAATGGGCACTGAAGCTTTCTTT. As protein: CASSPQMGTEAFF.

This clonotype was picked up a small number of times. A much larger clone differs by one base, so this may be a read error. The chain couples TRBV29-1 to TRBJ2-7; perhaps D is TRBD1 or TRBD2 (5 bases each). The CDR3 length is 14 residues. CDR1 is SQVTM, CDR2 ANQGSEA, per germline. In DNA form, the CDR3 reads TGCAACGTTGATTTGGGGACGTCCGACTACGAGCAGTACTTC. It specifies CNVDLGTSDYEQYF.

Of note for this clonotype: At one end the junction does not follow the germline gene, possibly because of a read error. This chain connects TRBV7-2 to TRBJ2-7, with D maybe TRBD2 (5 bases). Germline assignment: CDR1 SGHTA and CDR2 FQGNSA. This CDR3 is built from 14 residues. In DNA form, the CDR3 reads TGTGCCAGCAGCTCACCTGGACTGGGTTACGAGCAGTACTTT. Amino acid sequence: CASSSPGLGYEQYF. Complete variable domain (other parts from reference TRBV7-2 and TRBJ2-7): GAGVSQSPSNKVTEKGKDVELRCDPISGHTALYWYRQSLGQGLEFLIYFQGNSAPDKSGLPSDRFSAERTGGSVSTLTIQRTQQEDSAVYLCASSSPGLGYEQYFGPGTRLTVT.